A single T cell receptor beta chain is shown here with its context. It has no known antigen specificity. No much larger clone is present one base from it, and per-base qualities are unavailable. The germline V gene encodes CDR1 MNHEY and CDR2 SVGEGT. Including cysteine and phenylalanine, the CDR3 has 14 amino acids. The CDR3 DNA has 42 bases and is translated from base 1. Between the V and J ends, shortened by 6 bases and 3 bases respectively, the junction contains 15 bases. This record belongs to a study of response to subunit inactivated influenza vaccine (dated by TCRdb to the late 2010s). Describing the broader study: To follow how T cells responded to a trivalent subunit inactivated influenza vaccine, the researchers relied on deep quantitative profiling of the T cell receptor repertoire. On the study overall, not on this receptor specifically: It was suggested by the authors that each seasonal influenza vaccination may recruit only a limited number of new T cells.

Preparation of the library involved RT-PCR. The reads were generated on an Illumina HiSeq 2500. TCRdb trimmed public reads at Q25 via fastp, called clones via MiXCR and kept in-frame beta chains. Entries that share a CDR3 protein sequence are merged under the most common genes and DNA. The sample table shows a few hundred thousand distinct CDR3 sequences, and roughly 22% are seen once. 10% to 13% of the sample is taken by the ten largest. The TCR was taken from a man between 45 and 75 years old who received an inactivated influenza vaccine. Donor details come from another sample of the same person, matched by shared clones. The V and J segments used are TRBV6-2 or TRBV6-3 and TRBJ2-7, and possibly TRBD1, on 6 matching bases. The sequenced sample was PBMCs from blood, obtained approximately 20 months after vaccination. The CDR3 amino acid sequence is: CASSRDQQGYEQYF. The DNA sequence is as follows: TGTGCCAGCAGCCGGGACCAACAGGGCTACGAGCAGTACTTC.